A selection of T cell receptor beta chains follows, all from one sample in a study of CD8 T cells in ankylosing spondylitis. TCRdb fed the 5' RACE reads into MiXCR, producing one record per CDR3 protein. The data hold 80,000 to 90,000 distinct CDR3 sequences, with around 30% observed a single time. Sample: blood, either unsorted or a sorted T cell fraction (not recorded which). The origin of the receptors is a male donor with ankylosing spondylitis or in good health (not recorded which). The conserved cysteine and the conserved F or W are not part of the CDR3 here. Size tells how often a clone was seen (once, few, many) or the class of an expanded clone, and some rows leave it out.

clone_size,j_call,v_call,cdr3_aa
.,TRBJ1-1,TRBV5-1,ASNRDSHTEAF
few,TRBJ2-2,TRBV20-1,SARRDRAGGELF
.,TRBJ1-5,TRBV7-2,ASSLEGGDQPQH
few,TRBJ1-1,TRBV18,ASSPRQENTEAF
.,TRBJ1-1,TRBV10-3,AISELKGGIAF
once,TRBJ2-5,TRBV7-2,ASSLGPGTGLETQY
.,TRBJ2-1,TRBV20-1,SARGLVHPSSHEQF
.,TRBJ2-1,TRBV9,ASSVGVPTLWNEQF
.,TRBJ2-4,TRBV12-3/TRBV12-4,ASSLGVSKNIQY
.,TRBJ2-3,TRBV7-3,ASSSLASADTQY